The 4 T cell receptor beta chains below come from one sample, sequenced in a study of cytomegalovirus exposure and HLA in healthy donors. TCRdb's copy holds only in-frame clones and misses some; the assay was immunoSEQ multiplex PCR. The sample lists fewer than 300,000 clones, 70% to 90% occurring once. Sequencing used PBMCs. The receptors originated from a woman aged 18-29 years in good health and CMV-seronegative.

The chain joins TRBV28 to TRBJ1-2, with D possibly TRBD1 on 5 matching bases. There are 16 residues in the CDR3. The V end lost 1 base, the J end lost 8 bases, and 20 bases lay between the germline ends. CDR1 is MDHEN and CDR2 is SYDVKM in the germline V gene. The CDR3 nucleotides read TGTGCCAGCAGTTTATTTGAATTGGGCCGGGGGGAAGGCTACACCTTC. This codes for CASSLFELGRGEGYTF.

J is TRBJ1-1 and V is TRBV11-2, with TRBD1 matching 7 bases. The CDR3 is made up of 14 amino acids. Per the germline V gene, CDR1 is SGHAT and CDR2 is FQNNGV. With V trimmed by 1 base and J by 6 bases, 5 bases remained unmatched. CDR3 region: CASSLVGGGSEAFF. The CDR3 DNA reads as TGTGCCAGCAGCTTAGTAGGAGGGGGCTCTGAAGCTTTCTTT.

The rearrangement links TRBV30 to TRBJ2-7, with TRBD1 matching 9 bases. Germline CDR1 is GTSNPN and CDR2 is SVGIG (reference sequence). The CDR3 has 14 residues. V trimming: 5 bases; J trimming: 2 bases; junction bases outside the gene matches: 7. CDR3 region: CAWAAGQGAYEQYF. In DNA form, the CDR3 reads TGTGCCTGGGCCGCGGGACAGGGAGCCTACGAGCAGTACTTC.

V is TRBV6-5 and J is TRBJ2-3; the D is unclear. The CDR3 loop spans 13 amino acids. V was shortened by 6 bases and J by 5 bases, with 12 bases between the two germline ends. Germline loops: CDR1 MNHEY, CDR2 SVGAGI. The CDR3 nucleotides are TGTGCCAGCAGCATGGGCCGTCGAGATACGCAGTATTTT. Amino acid sequence: CASSMGRRDTQYF.